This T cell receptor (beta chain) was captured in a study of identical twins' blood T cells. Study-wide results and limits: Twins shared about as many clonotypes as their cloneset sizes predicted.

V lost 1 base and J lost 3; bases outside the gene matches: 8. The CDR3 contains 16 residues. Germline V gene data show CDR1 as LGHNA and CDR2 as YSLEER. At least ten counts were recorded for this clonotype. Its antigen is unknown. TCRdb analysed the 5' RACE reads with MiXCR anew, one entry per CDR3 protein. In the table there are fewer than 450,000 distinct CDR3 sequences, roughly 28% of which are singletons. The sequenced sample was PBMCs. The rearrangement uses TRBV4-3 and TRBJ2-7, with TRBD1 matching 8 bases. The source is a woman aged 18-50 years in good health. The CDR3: CASSQGFGQGFYEQYF. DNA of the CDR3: TGCGCCAGCAGCCAAGGATTCGGACAGGGCTTCTACGAGCAGTACTTC.